A single sample gave rise to the 18 T cell receptor beta chains below, sequenced in a study of control samples from healthy donors and cancer patients. The assay was immunoSEQ multiplex PCR, and TCRdb's table has in-frame clones only and misses some. The profile covers about 130,000 clones, with 90% appearing a single time and 2% to 2.5% taken by the ten largest. Sequencing was carried out using blood. Source of these receptors: a man younger than 30 in good health.

The chain recombines TRBV7-2 with TRBJ1-6; perhaps TRBD1 as D (6 bases). V was pared by 0 bases and J by 7 bases, with 13 bases between. The germline CDR1 and CDR2 sequences are SGHTA and FQGNSA. This CDR3 has 16 amino acids. The chain's CDR3 is CASSLAFGQPNSPLHF. CDR3 nucleotide sequence: TGTGCCAGCAGCTTAGCCTTCGGACAGCCAAATTCACCCCTCCACTTT.

The chain has TRBV6-5 and TRBJ2-1, with 7 positions matching TRBD1. Germline CDR1 and CDR2: MNHEY and SVGAGI. The CDR3 has 15 amino acids. V was clipped by 2 bases and J by 3 bases; unmatched bases: 4. The CDR3 is CASSYGQGDYNEQFF. CDR3 DNA: TGTGCCAGCAGTTACGGTCAGGGGGACTACAATGAGCAGTTCTTC.

The chain uses TRBV7-3 and TRBJ2-1; 10 bases line up with TRBD2. CDR3 size: 15 residues. Germline values: CDR1 SGHTA, CDR2 FQGTGA. The V gene end was trimmed by 0 bases and the J gene end by 8 bases; junction bases not matched to a gene: 4. CDR3 in amino acids: CASSLTSGRLDEQFF. The CDR3 DNA reads TGTGCCAGCAGCTTAACTAGCGGGAGGCTAGATGAGCAGTTCTTC.

This clone was detected once. V gene TRBV4-1 combines with J gene TRBJ1-3; weak D call: TRBD1 (5 bases). CDR3 length equals 19 residues. V shed 1 base and J shed 2 bases, with 21 bases lying between them. Germline V gene data show CDR1 as MGHRA and CDR2 as YSYEKL. CDR3 nucleotides: TGCGCCAGCAGCCAAGTTCCCCCTTTATTGGCGGACACTGGAAACACCATATATTTT. Protein product: CASSQVPPLLADTGNTIYF.

The chain's CDR3 is CASSLAKPTVLNTEAFF. The CDR3 region has the DNA TGTGCCAGCAGCTTAGCCAAACCGACAGTTTTGAACACTGAAGCTTTCTTT. The genes are TRBV11-2 and TRBJ1-1, with TRBD1 as a possible D gene (5 bases). CDR3 length equals 17 residues. Between the trimmed V and J ends, which lost 1 base and 0 bases, there was a span of 15 bases. From germline, CDR1 is SGHAT and CDR2 FQNNGV. The variable domain in full, completed from reference TRBV11-2 and TRBJ1-1, reads EAGVAQSPRYKIIEKRQSVAFWCNPISGHATLYWYQQILGQGPKLLIQFQNNGVVDDSQLPKDRFSAERLKGVDSTLKIQPAKLEDSAVYLCASSLAKPTVLNTEAFFGQGTRLTVV.

The chain employs TRBV27 and TRBJ2-5, with 10 nucleotides matching TRBD2. This CDR3 is 16 amino acids long. J gave up 5 bases and V 5 bases, and 11 bases lay outside the gene matches. Looked up from germline, CDR1 is MNHEY and CDR2 is SMNVEV (reference sequence). In DNA form, the CDR3 reads TGTGCCAGCAGTCTGGATGGCAGCGGGAGGGTTGAGACCCAGTACTTC. This translates into CASSLDGSGRVETQYF.

The rearrangement uses TRBV6-6 and TRBJ2-6, with a possible D match to TRBD1 (6 bases). Per the germline V gene, CDR1 is MNHNY and CDR2 is SVGAGI (reference sequence). The CDR3 consists of 17 residues. Trimming took off 5 bases at V and 0 bases at J, with 14 bases between the two ends. The CDR3 DNA reads as TGTGCCAGCAGTCGGGCAGGGGTCAGCTCTGGGGCCAACGTCCTGACTTTC. Protein: CASSRAGVSSGANVLTF.

About this clone: Other DNA sequences of this sample code for an identical CDR3. The rearrangement joins TRBV7-3 to TRBJ2-1; D tentatively reads TRBD1 or TRBD2 (5 bases each). Trimming took 5 bases from V and 7 from J, leaving 15 bases between them. There are 14 residues in the CDR3. Germline V CDR1 and CDR2: SGHTA, FQGTGA. CDR3 region: CASSLEGIRNEQFF. The CDR3 DNA sequence: TGTGCCAGCAGCCTAGAGGGGATAAGGAATGAGCAGTTCTTC.

The genes are TRBV25-1 and TRBJ1-1; 10 bases are shared with TRBD1. Per germline, CDR1 MGHDK and CDR2 SYGVNS. This CDR3 has 15 amino acids. With 2 bases clipped from V and 1 base from J, the junction kept 1 base outside the gene matches. CDR3 sequence reads: CASSEDRGRNTEAFF. The CDR3 DNA follows: TGTGCCAGCAGTGAAGACAGGGGGCGGAACACTGAAGCTTTCTTT.

This clone is a singleton in its sample. V usage is TRBV4-3 and J usage is TRBJ2-1; no clear D gene. The CDR3 spans 17 residues. The germline V gene has CDR1 LGHNA and CDR2 YSLEER. Trimming took 0 bases from V and 0 from J, leaving 12 bases between them. In nucleotides, the CDR3 is TGCGCCAGCAGCCAAGATCAACCGAGTTCCTCCTACAATGAGCAGTTCTTC. Translating it yields CASSQDQPSSSYNEQFF.

V gene TRBV19 combines with J gene TRBJ1-5, with TRBD1 as a possible D gene (5 bases). V lost 0 bases and J lost 0, with 15 bases in between. The germline gives CDR1 LNHDA, CDR2 SQIVND (reference sequence). The CDR3 runs to 18 residues. CDR3: CASSIDPRTRYSNQPQHF. The CDR3 DNA sequence: TGTGCCAGTAGTATAGATCCCAGGACAAGATATAGCAATCAGCCCCAGCATTTT.

The chain recombines TRBV7-8 with TRBJ1-5; possibly TRBD1 for D (6 bases). CDR3 length: 14 amino acids. The germline CDR1 and CDR2 sequences are SGHVS and FQNEAQ. The V end lost 5 bases, the J end lost 3 bases, and 11 bases lay between the germline ends. The CDR3: CASSPSGANQPQHF. CDR3 nucleotides: TGTGCCAGCAGCCCATCAGGGGCCAATCAGCCCCAGCATTTT. Looking up the rest from reference TRBV7-8 and TRBJ1-5 gives the full variable domain: GAGVSQSPRYKVAKRGQDVALRCDPISGHVSLFWYQQALGQGPEFLTYFQNEAQLDKSGLPSDRFFAERPEGSVSTLKIQRTQQEDSAVYLCASSPSGANQPQHFGDGTRLSIL.

A single count supports this clone. The rearrangement uses TRBV6-6 and TRBJ2-7; TRBD2 agrees at 16 bases. The CDR3 runs to 17 residues. Per germline, CDR1 MNHNY and CDR2 SVGAGI (reference sequence). V lost 5 bases to trimming and J lost 4 bases; unmatched junction nucleotides: 8. The CDR3 reads CASSLGLAGGNGYEQYF. The CDR3 coding sequence is TGTGCCAGCAGTCTGGGACTAGCGGGGGGGAACGGTTACGAGCAGTACTTC.

V usage is TRBV18 and J usage is TRBJ2-6; no definite D call. Trimming took 6 bases from V and 1 from J, leaving 10 bases between them. CDR1 is KGHSH, CDR2 LQKENI, per germline. The CDR3 totals 15 residues. Here the CDR3 reads CASSESQSGANVLTF. CDR3 DNA sequence: TGTGCCAGCTCGGAGAGTCAATCTGGGGCCAACGTCCTGACTTTC.

V is TRBV13 and J is TRBJ2-2, with 9 positions matching TRBD1. Germline loops: CDR1 PRHDT, CDR2 FYEKMQ (reference sequence). The trim removed 6 bases at V and 1 base at J, leaving 3 bases unmatched. CDR3 size: 15 residues. The DNA for the CDR3 is TGTGCCAGCAGGTTGGACAGGGGGAACACCGGGGAGCTGTTTTTT. Translated, it gives CASRLDRGNTGELFF.

The rearrangement joins TRBV6-6 to TRBJ1-1; the match to TRBD1 covers 9 bases. CDR3 length: 16 amino acids. CDR1 is MNHNY and CDR2 is SVGAGI in the germline V gene (reference sequence). After removal of 8 bases from V and 4 bases from J, the junction contained 14 bases not matched to a gene. CDR3 sequence reads: CASLPGQGRVGTEAFF. The DNA for the CDR3 is TGTGCCAGCCTGCCGGGACAGGGTCGAGTTGGCACTGAAGCTTTCTTT.

The chain uses TRBV5-1 and TRBJ2-3, with 9 bases matching TRBD1. The CDR3 is 15 residues long. Germline trimming cut 4 bases from V and 0 bases from J; bases unmatched to any gene: 3. Looked up from germline, CDR1 is SGHRS and CDR2 is YFSETQ. In DNA, the CDR3 is TGCGCCAGCAGCCCGACAGGGGGTAGCACAGATACGCAGTATTTT. It codes for CASSPTGGSTDTQYF.

This chain links TRBV5-4 with TRBJ2-7; weak D call: TRBD2 (5 bases). From germline, CDR1 is SGHNT and CDR2 YYREEE (reference sequence). This CDR3 comprises 17 residues. Trimming took 1 base from V and 0 from J, leaving 17 bases between them. The CDR3 bases are TGTGCCAGCAGCTTGCGGGGATATCCTACGAGCTCCTACGAGCAGTACTTC. It yields the protein CASSLRGYPTSSYEQYF. The full variable domain, its missing parts supplied by reference TRBV5-4 and TRBJ2-7, is ETGVTQSPTHLIKTRGQQVTLRCSSQSGHNTVSWYQQALGQGPQFIFQYYREEENGRGNFPPRFSGLQFPNYSSELNVNALELDDSALYLCASSLRGYPTSSYEQYFGPGTRLTVT.